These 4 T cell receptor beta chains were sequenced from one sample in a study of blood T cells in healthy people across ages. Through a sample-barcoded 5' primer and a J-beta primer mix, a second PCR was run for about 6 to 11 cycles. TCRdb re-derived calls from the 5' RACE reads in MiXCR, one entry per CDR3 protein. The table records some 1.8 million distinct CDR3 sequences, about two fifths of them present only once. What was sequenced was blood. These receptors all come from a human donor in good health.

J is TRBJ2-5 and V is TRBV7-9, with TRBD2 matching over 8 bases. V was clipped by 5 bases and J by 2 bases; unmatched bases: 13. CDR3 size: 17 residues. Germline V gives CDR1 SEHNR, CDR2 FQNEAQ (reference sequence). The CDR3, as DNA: TGTGCCAGCAGCCCCCGGATAGCGGGGTTACATCAAGAGACCCAGTACTTC. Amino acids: CASSPRIAGLHQETQYF.

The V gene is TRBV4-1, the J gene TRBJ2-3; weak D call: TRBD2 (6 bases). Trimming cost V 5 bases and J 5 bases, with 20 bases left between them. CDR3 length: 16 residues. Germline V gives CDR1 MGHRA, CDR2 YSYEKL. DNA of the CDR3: TGCGCCAGCAGCAACCGGGACTTCTGGAAGGAAGATACGCAGTATTTT. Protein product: CASSNRDFWKEDTQYF.

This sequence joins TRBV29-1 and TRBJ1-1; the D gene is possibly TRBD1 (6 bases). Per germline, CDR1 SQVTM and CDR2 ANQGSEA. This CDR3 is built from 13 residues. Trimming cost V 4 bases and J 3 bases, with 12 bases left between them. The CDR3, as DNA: TGCAGCGTTGGGACAGATACCTACACTGAAGCTTTCTTT. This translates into CSVGTDTYTEAFF.

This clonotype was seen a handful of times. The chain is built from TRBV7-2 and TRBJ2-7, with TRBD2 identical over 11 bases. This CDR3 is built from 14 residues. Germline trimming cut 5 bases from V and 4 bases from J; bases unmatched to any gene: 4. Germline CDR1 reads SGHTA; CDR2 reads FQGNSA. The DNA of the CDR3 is TGTGCCAGCAGCCGGACTAGCGGGCGGTACGAGCAGTACTTC. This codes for CASSRTSGRYEQYF.